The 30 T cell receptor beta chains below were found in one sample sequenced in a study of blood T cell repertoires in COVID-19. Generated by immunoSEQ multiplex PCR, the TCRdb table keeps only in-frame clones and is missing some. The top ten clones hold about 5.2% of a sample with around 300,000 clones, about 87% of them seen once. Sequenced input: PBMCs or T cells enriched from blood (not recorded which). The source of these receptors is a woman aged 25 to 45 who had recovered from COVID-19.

The chain's CDR3 is CASSNRQAYEQYF. The CDR3 nucleotides read TGTGCCAGTAGTAACCGACAGGCCTACGAGCAGTACTTC. The chain combines TRBV19 with TRBJ2-7; a weak D match, TRBD1 (6 bases). CDR3 length: 13 residues. In germline, CDR1 is LNHDA, CDR2 SQIVND (reference sequence). V dropped 4 bases and J dropped 2 bases, with 9 bases sitting between them.

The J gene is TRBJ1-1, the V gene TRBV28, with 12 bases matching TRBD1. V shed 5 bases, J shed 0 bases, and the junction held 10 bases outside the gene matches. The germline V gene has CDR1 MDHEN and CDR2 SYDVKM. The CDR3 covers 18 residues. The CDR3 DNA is TGTGCCAGCAGTCCGCCGTGGGACAGGGGGCGCTTGAACACTGAAGCTTTCTTT. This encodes CASSPPWDRGRLNTEAFF. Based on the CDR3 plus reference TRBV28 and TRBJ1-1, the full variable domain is DVKVTQSSRYLVKRTGEKVFLECVQDMDHENMFWYRQDPGLGLRLIYFSYDVKMKEKGDIPEGYSVSREKKERFSLILESASTNQTSMYLCASSPPWDRGRLNTEAFFGQGTRLTVV.

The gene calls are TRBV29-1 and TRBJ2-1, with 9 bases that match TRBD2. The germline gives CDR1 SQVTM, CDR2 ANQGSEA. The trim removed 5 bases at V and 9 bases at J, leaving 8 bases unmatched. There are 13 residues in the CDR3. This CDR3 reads CSVRRGGGSEQFF. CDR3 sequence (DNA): TGCAGCGTTCGGCGGGGGGGTGGTAGTGAGCAGTTCTTC.

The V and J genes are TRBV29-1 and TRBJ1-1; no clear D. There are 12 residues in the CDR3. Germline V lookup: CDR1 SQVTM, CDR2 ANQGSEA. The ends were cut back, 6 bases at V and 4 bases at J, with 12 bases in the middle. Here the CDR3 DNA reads TGCAGCGTCGCACGGGTGAGCACTGAAGCTTTCTTT. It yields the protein CSVARVSTEAFF.

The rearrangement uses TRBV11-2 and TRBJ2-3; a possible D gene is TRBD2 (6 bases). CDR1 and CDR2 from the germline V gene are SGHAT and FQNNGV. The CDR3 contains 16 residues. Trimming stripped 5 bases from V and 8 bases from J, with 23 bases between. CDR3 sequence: CASSPPGAGSIPTQYF. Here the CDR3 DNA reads TGTGCCAGCAGCCCGCCTGGAGCGGGCTCAATTCCTACGCAGTATTTT.

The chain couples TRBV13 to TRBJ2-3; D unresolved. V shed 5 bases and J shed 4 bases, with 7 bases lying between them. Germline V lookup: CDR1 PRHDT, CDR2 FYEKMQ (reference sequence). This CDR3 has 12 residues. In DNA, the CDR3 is TGTGCCAGCAGCCTCTTCTCAGATACGCAGTATTTT. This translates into CASSLFSDTQYF.

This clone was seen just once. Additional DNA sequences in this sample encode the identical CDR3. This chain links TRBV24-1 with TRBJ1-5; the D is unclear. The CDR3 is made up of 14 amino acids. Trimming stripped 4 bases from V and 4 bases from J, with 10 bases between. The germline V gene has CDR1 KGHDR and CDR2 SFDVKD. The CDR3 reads CATSDPGSNQPQHF. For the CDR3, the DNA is TGTGCCACCAGTGACCCGGGGTCTAATCAGCCCCAGCATTTT.

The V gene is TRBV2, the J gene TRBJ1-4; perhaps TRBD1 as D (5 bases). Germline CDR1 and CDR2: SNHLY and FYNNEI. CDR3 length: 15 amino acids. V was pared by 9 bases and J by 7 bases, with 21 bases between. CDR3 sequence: CASSKQVPPAEKLFF. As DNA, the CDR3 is TGTGCCAGTAGCAAACAGGTCCCCCCGGCTGAAAAACTGTTTTTT.

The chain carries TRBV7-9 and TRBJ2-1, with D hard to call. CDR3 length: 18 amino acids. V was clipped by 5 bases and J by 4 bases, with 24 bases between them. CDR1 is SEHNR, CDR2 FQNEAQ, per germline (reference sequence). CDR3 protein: CASSPYDSFETQYNEQFF. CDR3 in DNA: TGTGCCAGCAGCCCATATGACTCGTTCGAGACGCAATACAATGAGCAGTTCTTC.

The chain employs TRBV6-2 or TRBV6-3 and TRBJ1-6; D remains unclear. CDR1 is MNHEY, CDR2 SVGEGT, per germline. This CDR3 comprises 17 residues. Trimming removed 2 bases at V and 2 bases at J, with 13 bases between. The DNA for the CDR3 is TGTGCCAGCAGTTACGAGGCCCCTACGGCCTATAATTCACCCCTCCACTTT. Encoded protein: CASSYEAPTAYNSPLHF.

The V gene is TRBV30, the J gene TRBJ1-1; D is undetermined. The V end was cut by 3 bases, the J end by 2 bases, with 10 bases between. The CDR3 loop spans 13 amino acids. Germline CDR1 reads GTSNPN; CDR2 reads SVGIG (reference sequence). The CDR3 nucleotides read TGTGCCTGGAGAACTTCCGCTAACACTGAAGCTTTCTTT. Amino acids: CAWRTSANTEAFF.

The CDR3 loop reads CAARQGGYSNQPQHF. CDR3 bases: TGTGCCGCCCGACAGGGGGGGTATAGCAATCAGCCCCAGCATTTT. The rearrangement joins TRBV28 to TRBJ1-5; the match to TRBD1 covers 9 bases. The germline V gene encodes CDR1 MDHEN and CDR2 SYDVKM. The CDR3 sequence is 15 residues long. Trimming took 11 bases from V and 0 from J; bases not matched to a gene: 8.

CDR3 region: CASSERSGNTIYF. The CDR3 DNA is TGTGCCAGCTCCGAGCGCTCTGGAAACACCATATATTTT. The rearrangement joins TRBV18 to TRBJ1-3; D is unresolved. CDR1 KGHSH and CDR2 LQKENI come from the germline V gene. With 6 bases removed from V and 0 bases from J, the gap between germline ends came to 6 bases. The CDR3 consists of 13 residues.

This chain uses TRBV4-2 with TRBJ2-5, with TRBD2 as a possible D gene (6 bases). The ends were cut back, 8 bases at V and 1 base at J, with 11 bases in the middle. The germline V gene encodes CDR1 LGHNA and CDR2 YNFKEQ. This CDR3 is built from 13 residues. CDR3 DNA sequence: TGTGCCAGCCGGGACTCATCCCAAGAGACCCAGTACTTC. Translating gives CASRDSSQETQYF.

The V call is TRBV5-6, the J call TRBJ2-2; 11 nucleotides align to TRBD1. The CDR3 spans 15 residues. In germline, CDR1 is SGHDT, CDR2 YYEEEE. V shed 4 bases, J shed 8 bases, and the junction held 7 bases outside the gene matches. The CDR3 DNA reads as TGTGCCAGCAGCCTGGACAGGGGGCTGACTGGGGAGCTGTTTTTT. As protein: CASSLDRGLTGELFF.

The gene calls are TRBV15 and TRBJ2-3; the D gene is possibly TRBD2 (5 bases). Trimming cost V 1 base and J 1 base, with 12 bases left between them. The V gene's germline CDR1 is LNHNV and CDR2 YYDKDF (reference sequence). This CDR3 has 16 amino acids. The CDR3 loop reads CATSRASSPGTDTQYF. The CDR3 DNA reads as TGTGCCACCAGCAGAGCTAGCTCCCCGGGCACAGATACGCAGTATTTT.

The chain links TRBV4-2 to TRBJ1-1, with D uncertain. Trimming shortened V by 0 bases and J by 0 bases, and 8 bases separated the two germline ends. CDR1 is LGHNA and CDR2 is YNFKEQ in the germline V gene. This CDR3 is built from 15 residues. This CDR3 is CASSQEAAMNTEAFF. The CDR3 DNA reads TGTGCCAGCAGCCAAGAGGCCGCCATGAACACTGAAGCTTTCTTT.

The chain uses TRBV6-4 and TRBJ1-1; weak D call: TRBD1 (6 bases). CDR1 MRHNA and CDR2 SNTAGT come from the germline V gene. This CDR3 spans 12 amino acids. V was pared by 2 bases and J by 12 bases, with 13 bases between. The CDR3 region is CASSDPGASTFF. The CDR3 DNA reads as TGTGCCAGCAGTGACCCAGGGGCCTCAACTTTCTTT.

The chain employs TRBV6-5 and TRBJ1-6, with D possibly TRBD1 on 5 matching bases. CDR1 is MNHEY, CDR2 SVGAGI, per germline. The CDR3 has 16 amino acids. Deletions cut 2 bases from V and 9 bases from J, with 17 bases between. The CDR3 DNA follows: TGTGCCAGCAGTTACATATCTGGCAGGGAAGGTTCACCCCTCCACTTT. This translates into CASSYISGREGSPLHF.

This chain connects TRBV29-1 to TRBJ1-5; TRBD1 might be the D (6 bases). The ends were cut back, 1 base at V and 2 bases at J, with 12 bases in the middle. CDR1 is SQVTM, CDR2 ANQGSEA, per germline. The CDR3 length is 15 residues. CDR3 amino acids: CSVEVEGVGNQPQHF. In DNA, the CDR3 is TGCAGCGTTGAAGTTGAGGGGGTTGGCAATCAGCCCCAGCATTTT. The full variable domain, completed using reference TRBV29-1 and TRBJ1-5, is SAVISQKPSRDICQRGTSLTIQCQVDSQVTMMFWYRQQPGQSLTLIATANQGSEATYESGFVIDKFPISRPNLTFSTLTVSNMSPEDSSIYLCSVEVEGVGNQPQHFGDGTRLSIL.

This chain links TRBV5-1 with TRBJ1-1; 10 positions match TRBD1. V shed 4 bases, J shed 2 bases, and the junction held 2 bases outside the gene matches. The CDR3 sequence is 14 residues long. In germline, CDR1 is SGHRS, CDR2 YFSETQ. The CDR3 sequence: CASSRQGANTEAFF. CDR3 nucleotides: TGCGCCAGCAGCAGACAGGGGGCCAACACTGAAGCTTTCTTT.

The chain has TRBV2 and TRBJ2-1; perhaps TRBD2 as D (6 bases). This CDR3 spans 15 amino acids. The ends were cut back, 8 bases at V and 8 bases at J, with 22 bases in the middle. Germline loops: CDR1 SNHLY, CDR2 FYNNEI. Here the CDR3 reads CASGPTRGELHEQFF. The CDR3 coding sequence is TGTGCCAGCGGCCCTACGCGCGGGGAGCTCCATGAGCAGTTCTTC.

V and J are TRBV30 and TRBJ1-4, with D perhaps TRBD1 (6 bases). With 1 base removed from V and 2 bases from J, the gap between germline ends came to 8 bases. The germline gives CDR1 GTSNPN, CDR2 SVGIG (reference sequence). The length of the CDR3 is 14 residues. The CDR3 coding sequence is TGTGCCTGGAGTGCGGACAGCACTAATGAAAAACTGTTTTTT. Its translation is CAWSADSTNEKLFF.

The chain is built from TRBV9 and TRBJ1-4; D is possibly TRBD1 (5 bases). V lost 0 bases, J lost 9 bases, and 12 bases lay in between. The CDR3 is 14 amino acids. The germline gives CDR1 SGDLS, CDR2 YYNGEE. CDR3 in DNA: TGTGCCAGCAGCGTAGGGGGCAGGGATCAAAAACTGTTTTTT. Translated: CASSVGGRDQKLFF.

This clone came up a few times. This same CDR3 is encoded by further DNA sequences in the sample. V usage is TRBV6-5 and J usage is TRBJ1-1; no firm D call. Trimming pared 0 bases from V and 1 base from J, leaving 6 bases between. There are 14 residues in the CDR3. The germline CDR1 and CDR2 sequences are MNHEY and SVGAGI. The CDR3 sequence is CASSYSRENTEAFF. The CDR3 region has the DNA TGTGCCAGCAGTTACTCGAGAGAGAACACTGAAGCTTTCTTT.

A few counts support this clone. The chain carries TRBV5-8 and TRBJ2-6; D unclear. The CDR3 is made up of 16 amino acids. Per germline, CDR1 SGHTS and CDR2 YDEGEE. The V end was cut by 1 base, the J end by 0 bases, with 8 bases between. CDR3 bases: TGTGCCAGCAGCTTGTACAGAAGCTCTGGGGCCAACGTCCTGACTTTC. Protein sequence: CASSLYRSSGANVLTF.

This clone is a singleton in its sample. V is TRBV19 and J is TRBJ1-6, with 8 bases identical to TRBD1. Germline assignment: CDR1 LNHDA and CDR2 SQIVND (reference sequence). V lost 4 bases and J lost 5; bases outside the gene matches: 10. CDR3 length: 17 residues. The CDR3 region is CASSSDRGPPDNSPLHF. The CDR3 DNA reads TGTGCCAGTAGTAGCGACAGGGGCCCCCCGGATAATTCACCCCTCCACTTT.

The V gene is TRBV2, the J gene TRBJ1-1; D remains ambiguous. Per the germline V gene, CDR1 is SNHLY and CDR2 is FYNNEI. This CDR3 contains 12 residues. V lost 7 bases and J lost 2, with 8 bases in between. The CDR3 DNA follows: TGTGCCAGCACCCGGTTAAACACTGAAGCTTTCTTT. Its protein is CASTRLNTEAFF.

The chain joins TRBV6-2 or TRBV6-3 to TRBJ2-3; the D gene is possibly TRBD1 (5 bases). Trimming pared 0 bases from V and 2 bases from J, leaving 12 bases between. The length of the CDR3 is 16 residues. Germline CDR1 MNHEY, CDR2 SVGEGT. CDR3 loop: CASSYSIPRVTDTQYF. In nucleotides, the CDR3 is TGTGCCAGCAGTTACTCGATACCCAGGGTCACAGATACGCAGTATTTT.

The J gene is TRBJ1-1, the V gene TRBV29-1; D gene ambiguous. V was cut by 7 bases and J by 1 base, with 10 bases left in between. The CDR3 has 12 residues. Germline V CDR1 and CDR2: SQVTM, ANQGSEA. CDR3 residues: CSAEGANTEAFF. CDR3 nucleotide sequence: TGCAGCGCCGAGGGAGCGAACACTGAAGCTTTCTTT.